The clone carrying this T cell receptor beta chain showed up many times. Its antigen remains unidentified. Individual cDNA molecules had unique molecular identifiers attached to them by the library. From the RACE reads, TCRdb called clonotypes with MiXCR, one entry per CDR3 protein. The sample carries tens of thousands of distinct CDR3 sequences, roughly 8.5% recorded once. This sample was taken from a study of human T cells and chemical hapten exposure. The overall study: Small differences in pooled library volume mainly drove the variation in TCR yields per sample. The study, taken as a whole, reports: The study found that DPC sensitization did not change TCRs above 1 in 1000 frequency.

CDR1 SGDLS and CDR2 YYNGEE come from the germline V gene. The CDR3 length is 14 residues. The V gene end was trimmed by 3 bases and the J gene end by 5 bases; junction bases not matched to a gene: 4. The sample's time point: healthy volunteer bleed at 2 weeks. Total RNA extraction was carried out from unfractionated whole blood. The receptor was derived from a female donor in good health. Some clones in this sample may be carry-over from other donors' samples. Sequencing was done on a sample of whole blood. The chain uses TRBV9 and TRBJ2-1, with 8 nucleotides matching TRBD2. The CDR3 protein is CASSASGFHNEQFF. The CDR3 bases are TGTGCCAGCAGCGCTAGCGGGTTTCACAATGAGCAGTTCTTC.